Below are 17 T cell receptor beta chains sequenced from a single sample in a study of T cells in localized non-small cell lung cancer. TCRdb's table, derived via immunoSEQ multiplex PCR, lists solely in-frame clones and lacks some. This sample has tens of thousands of clones, with 75% to 85% found just once. Specimen: peripheral blood, collected before any cancer treatment. These receptors all come from a woman between 35 and 70 years old with stage I lung adenocarcinoma.

This chain joins TRBV5-6 and TRBJ2-1; D is uncertain. Trimming pared 1 base from V and 9 bases from J, leaving 8 bases between. The CDR3 loop spans 12 amino acids. Germline CDR1 and CDR2: SGHDT and YYEEEE. The CDR3 bases are TGTGCCAGCAGCTTGTACGGGTTTGAGCAGTTCTTC. It encodes CASSLYGFEQFF.

In this sample, this clone turned up once. This chain connects TRBV6-4 to TRBJ1-6; D gene ambiguous. The CDR3 is made up of 14 amino acids. The germline V gene has CDR1 MRHNA and CDR2 SNTAGT. V was cut by 4 bases and J by 7 bases, with 11 bases left in between. Here the CDR3 reads CASSALAGNSPLHF. The CDR3 DNA sequence: TGTGCCAGCAGTGCCCTAGCGGGGAATTCACCCCTCCACTTT.

The chain recombines TRBV6-5 with TRBJ1-5; possible D gene TRBD1, 5 bases. Looked up from germline, CDR1 is MNHEY and CDR2 is SVGAGI. The CDR3 is 13 residues long. Deletions cut 3 bases from V and 4 bases from J, with 7 bases between. For the CDR3, the DNA is TGTGCCAGCAGTTATGGGGGGAATCAGCCCCAGCATTTT. This gives the protein CASSYGGNQPQHF.

In this sample, this clone is medium-sized. CDR3 bases: TGTGCCAGCAGTGAGGGGTACGAGCAGTACTTC. The encoded protein is CASSEGYEQYF. The gene calls are TRBV25-1 and TRBJ2-7; D is ambiguous. The CDR3 extends over 11 amino acids. The V gene's germline CDR1 is MGHDK and CDR2 SYGVNS. Trimming shortened V by 3 bases and J by 4 bases, and 4 bases separated the two germline ends.

This clone has a single count. The chain joins TRBV11-2 to TRBJ1-1, with D maybe TRBD1 (5 bases). The germline gives CDR1 SGHAT, CDR2 FQNNGV. The length of the CDR3 is 18 residues. Trimming stripped 2 bases from V and 2 bases from J, with 21 bases between. CDR3 nucleotide sequence: TGTGCCAGCAGCTTATATATCCTGGGACGGGGGATTAACACTGAAGCTTTCTTT. Protein product: CASSLYILGRGINTEAFF.

The CDR3 nucleotides are TGTGCCAGCAGCCTCTCGAGGGTTGCGCCCCAGCATTTT. Residues: CASSLSRVAPQHF. The rearrangement links TRBV11-1 to TRBJ1-5, with unresolved D. Trimming left V 5 bases short and J 9 bases short, with 14 bases between. The CDR3 extends over 13 amino acids. Per the germline V gene, CDR1 is SGHAT and CDR2 is FQDESV (reference sequence).

The rearrangement joins TRBV11-2 to TRBJ1-1, with D hard to call. The CDR3 has 15 amino acids. Trimming cost V 4 bases and J 4 bases, with 16 bases left between them. From germline, CDR1 is SGHAT and CDR2 FQNNGV. This CDR3 is CASSWGSRSGTEAFF. The CDR3 DNA is TGTGCCAGCAGCTGGGGAAGCCGGTCGGGCACTGAAGCTTTCTTT.

The chain links TRBV7-2 to TRBJ2-5, with TRBD2 matching over 13 bases. The CDR3 runs to 18 residues. V shed 2 bases and J 7 bases; nucleotides not matched to a gene: 13. Germline values: CDR1 SGHTA, CDR2 FQGNSA. The CDR3 sequence is CASSLTKTSGGTGGTQYF. CDR3 nucleotide sequence: TGTGCCAGCAGCTTAACCAAGACTAGCGGGGGGACCGGAGGGACCCAGTACTTC.

DNA of the CDR3: TGTGCCAGCAGCTCCGGGGACAGGAGCTCCTACGAGCAGTACTTC. Amino acids: CASSSGDRSSYEQYF. V and J are TRBV5-4 and TRBJ2-7; TRBD1 matches at 8 bases. V lost 3 bases, J lost 0 bases, and 5 bases stayed unmatched. There are 15 residues in the CDR3. Germline CDR1 SGHNT, CDR2 YYREEE (reference sequence).

This clone was recorded once. The chain has TRBV6-6 and TRBJ1-2; TRBD1 matches 8 bases. This CDR3 has 13 residues. CDR1 is MNHNY and CDR2 is SVGAGI in the germline V gene (reference sequence). J gave up 7 bases and V 3 bases, and 4 bases lay outside the gene matches. Here the CDR3 reads CASSYRQGSGYTF. The CDR3 DNA reads as TGTGCCAGCAGTTATCGACAGGGGAGTGGCTACACCTTC.

The J gene is TRBJ1-3, the V gene TRBV5-1; TRBD1 matches 10 bases. This CDR3 spans 16 amino acids. The V gene's germline CDR1 is SGHRS and CDR2 YFSETQ. Losses at the gene ends were 5 bases for V and 2 bases for J; bases not matched to a gene: 7. DNA for the CDR3: TGCGCCAGCAGATCGGGACAGGGGTTCCCTGGAAACACCATATATTTT. Amino acid sequence: CASRSGQGFPGNTIYF. The full variable domain, completed using reference TRBV5-1 and TRBJ1-3, is KAGVTQTPRYLIKTRGQQVTLSCSPISGHRSVSWYQQTPGQGLQFLFEYFSETQRNKGNFPGRFSGRQFSNSRSEMNVSTLELGDSALYLCASRSGQGFPGNTIYFGEGSWLTVV.

The V and J genes are TRBV30 and TRBJ1-3; D call uncertain. Germline lookup yields CDR1 GTSNPN and CDR2 SVGIG (reference sequence). V gave up 2 bases and J gave up 4 bases, with 12 bases separating them. This CDR3 region has 14 residues. DNA of the CDR3: TGTGCCTGGAGTACAACGGGAGCCGGAAACACCATATATTTT. It yields the protein CAWSTTGAGNTIYF.

This clone occurred a few times. This chain connects TRBV5-4 to TRBJ1-6, with D perhaps TRBD1 (5 bases). There are 14 residues in the CDR3. Between the trimmed V and J ends, which lost 0 bases and 10 bases, there was a span of 11 bases. Germline-derived CDR1 and CDR2 are SGHNT and YYREEE (reference sequence). Here the CDR3 reads CASSLAGSWSPLHF. The CDR3 DNA reads TGTGCCAGCAGCTTGGCAGGGTCCTGGTCACCCCTCCACTTT.

The chain uses TRBV27 and TRBJ1-1; 7 bases align to TRBD1. The CDR3 loop spans 13 amino acids. The germline V gene encodes CDR1 MNHEY and CDR2 SMNVEV (reference sequence). Unmatched junction bases numbered 8, after V lost 7 bases and J lost 6 bases. CDR3 DNA sequence: TGTGCCAGCAAACAGGGGTTCTTTGCTGAAGCTTTCTTT. As protein: CASKQGFFAEAFF.

The chain carries TRBV5-4 and TRBJ1-4; 8 nucleotides agree with TRBD1. CDR1 and CDR2 from the germline V gene are SGHNT and YYREEE (reference sequence). Trimming cost V 5 bases and J 5 bases; bases outside gene matches: 8. CDR3 length: 15 amino acids. DNA of the CDR3: TGTGCCAGCAGTCCCAGGGGGCGAAGGAATGAAAAACTGTTTTTT. Residues: CASSPRGRRNEKLFF.

The rearrangement links TRBV4-3 to TRBJ2-1; a possible D gene is TRBD2 (6 bases). This CDR3 region has 13 residues. Germline-derived CDR1 and CDR2 are LGHNA and YSLEER. With 3 bases removed from V and 3 bases from J, the gap between germline ends came to 6 bases. DNA for the CDR3: TGCGCCAGCAGCCAGCGGGGCTACAATGAGCAGTTCTTC. Amino acids: CASSQRGYNEQFF.

CDR3 in amino acids: CASSPQQAVGYTF. In DNA, the CDR3 is TGCGCCAGCAGCCCCCAACAGGCCGTGGGCTACACCTTC. The chain employs TRBV5-1 and TRBJ1-2, with D perhaps TRBD1 (5 bases). CDR1 and CDR2 (germline): SGHRS, YFSETQ. V was shortened by 4 bases and J by 8 bases, with 15 bases between the two germline ends. CDR3 length equals 13 residues.